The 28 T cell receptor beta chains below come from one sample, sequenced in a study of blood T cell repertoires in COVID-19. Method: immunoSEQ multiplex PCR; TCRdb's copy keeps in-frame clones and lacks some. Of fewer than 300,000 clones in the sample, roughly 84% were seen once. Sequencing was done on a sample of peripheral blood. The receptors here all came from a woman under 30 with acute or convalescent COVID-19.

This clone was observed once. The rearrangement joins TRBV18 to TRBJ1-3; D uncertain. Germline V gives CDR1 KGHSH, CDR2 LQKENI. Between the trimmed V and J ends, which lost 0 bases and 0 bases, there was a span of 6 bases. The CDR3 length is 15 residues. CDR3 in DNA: TGTGCCAGCTCACCACCGACAAACTCTGGAAACACCATATATTTT. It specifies CASSPPTNSGNTIYF.

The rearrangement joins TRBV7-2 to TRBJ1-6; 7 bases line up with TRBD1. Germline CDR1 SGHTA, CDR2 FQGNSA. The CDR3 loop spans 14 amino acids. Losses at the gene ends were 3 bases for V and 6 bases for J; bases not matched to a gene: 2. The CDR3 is CASSLPGGNSPLHF. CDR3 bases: TGTGCCAGCAGCTTGCCAGGGGGTAATTCACCCCTCCACTTT.

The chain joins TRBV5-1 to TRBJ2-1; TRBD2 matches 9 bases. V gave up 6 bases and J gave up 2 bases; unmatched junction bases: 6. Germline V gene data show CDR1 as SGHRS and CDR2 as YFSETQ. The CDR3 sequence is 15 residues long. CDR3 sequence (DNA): TGCGCCAGCACCAATAGCGGGAGCGCCTACAATGAGCAGTTCTTC. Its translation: CASTNSGSAYNEQFF.

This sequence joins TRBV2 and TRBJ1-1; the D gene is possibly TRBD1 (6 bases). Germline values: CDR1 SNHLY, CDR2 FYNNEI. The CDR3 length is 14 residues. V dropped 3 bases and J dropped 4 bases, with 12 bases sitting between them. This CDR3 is CASSDSGGRTEAFF. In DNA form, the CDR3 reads TGTGCCAGCAGTGATTCGGGGGGCCGCACTGAAGCTTTCTTT.

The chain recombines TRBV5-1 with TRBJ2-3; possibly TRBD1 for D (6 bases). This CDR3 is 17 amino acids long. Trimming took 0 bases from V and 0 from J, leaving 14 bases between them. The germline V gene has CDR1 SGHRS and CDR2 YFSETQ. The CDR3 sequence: CASSLAKGQFSTDTQYF. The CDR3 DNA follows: TGCGCCAGCAGCTTGGCCAAAGGACAGTTTAGCACAGATACGCAGTATTTT.

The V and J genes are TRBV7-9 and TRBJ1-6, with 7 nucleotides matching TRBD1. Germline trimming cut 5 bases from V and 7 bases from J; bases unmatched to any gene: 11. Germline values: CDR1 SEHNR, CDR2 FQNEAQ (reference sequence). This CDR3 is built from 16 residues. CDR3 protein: CASSHDSSRGNSPLHF. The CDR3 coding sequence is TGTGCCAGCAGCCATGATTCCTCCAGGGGGAATTCACCCCTCCACTTT.

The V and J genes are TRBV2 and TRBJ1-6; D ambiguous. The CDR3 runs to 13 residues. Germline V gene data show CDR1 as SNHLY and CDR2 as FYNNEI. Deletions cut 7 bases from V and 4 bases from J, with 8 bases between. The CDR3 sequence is CASISEYNSPLHF. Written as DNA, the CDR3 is TGTGCCAGCATTTCAGAATATAATTCACCCCTCCACTTT.

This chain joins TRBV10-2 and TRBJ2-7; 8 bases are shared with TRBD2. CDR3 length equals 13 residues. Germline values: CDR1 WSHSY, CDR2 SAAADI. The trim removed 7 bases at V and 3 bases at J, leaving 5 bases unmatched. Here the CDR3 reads CASTGLANYEQYF. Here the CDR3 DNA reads TGCGCCAGCACAGGACTAGCCAACTACGAGCAGTACTTC.

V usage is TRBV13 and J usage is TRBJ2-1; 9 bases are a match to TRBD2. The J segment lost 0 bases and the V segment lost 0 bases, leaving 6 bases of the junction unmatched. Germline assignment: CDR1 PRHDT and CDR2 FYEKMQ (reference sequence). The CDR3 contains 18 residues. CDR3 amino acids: CASSLGLGSGSSYNEQFF. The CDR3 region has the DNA TGTGCCAGCAGCTTAGGCCTTGGTAGCGGGAGCTCCTACAATGAGCAGTTCTTC.

The CDR3 loop reads CASMVLAGGGGEQFF. The DNA for the CDR3 is TGTGCCAGCATGGTGCTAGCGGGAGGGGGAGGTGAGCAGTTCTTC. The rearrangement uses TRBV2 and TRBJ2-1, with TRBD2 identical over 12 bases. Germline lookup yields CDR1 SNHLY and CDR2 FYNNEI. After removal of 7 bases from V and 9 bases from J, the junction contained 10 bases not matched to a gene. The CDR3 totals 15 residues.

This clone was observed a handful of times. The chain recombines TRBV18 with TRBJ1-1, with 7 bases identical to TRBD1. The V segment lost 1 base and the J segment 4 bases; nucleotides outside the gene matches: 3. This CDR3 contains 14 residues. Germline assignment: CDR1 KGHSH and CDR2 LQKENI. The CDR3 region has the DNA TGTGCCAGCTCACCACAGGGGGCGGGCACTGAAGCTTTCTTT. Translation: CASSPQGAGTEAFF.

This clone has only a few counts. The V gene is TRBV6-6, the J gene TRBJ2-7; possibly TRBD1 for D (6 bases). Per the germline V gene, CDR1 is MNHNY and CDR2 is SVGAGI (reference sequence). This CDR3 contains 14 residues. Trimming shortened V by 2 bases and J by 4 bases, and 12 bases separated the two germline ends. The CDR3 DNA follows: TGTGCCAGCAGTTACGACAGGAACACATACGAGCAGTACTTC. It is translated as CASSYDRNTYEQYF.

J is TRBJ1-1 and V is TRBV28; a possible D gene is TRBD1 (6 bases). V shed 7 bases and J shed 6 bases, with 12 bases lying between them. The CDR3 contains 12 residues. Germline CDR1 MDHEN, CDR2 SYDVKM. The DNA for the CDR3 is TGTGCCAGCATGTCCGAGGGGGCTGAAGCTTTCTTT. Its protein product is CASMSEGAEAFF.

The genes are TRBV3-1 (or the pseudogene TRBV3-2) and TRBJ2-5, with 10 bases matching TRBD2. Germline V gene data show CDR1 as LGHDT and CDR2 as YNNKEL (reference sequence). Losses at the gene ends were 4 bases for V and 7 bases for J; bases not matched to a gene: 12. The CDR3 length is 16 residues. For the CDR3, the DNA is TGTGCCAGCAGCCTCGCCGAGCGGGAGGGTTCGGGGACCCAGTACTTC. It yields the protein CASSLAEREGSGTQYF.

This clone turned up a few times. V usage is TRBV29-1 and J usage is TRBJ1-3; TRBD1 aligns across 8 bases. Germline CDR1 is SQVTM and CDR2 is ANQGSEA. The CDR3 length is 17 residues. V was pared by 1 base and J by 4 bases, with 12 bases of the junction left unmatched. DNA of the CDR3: TGCAGCGTTGAAGGGACCCCGTCTACAGGGGGGGGAAACACCATATATTTT. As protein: CSVEGTPSTGGGNTIYF. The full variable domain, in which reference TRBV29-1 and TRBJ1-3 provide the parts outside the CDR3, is SAVISQKPSRDICQRGTSLTIQCQVDSQVTMMFWYRQQPGQSLTLIATANQGSEATYESGFVIDKFPISRPNLTFSTLTVSNMSPEDSSIYLCSVEGTPSTGGGNTIYFGEGSWLTVV.

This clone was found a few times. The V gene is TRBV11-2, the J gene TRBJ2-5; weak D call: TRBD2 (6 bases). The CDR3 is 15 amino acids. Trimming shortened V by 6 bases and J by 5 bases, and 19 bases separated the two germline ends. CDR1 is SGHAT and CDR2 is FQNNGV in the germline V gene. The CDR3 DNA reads TGTGCCAGCAGTCTGCCTAGCGCTATCTCGGAGACCCAGTACTTC. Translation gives CASSLPSAISETQYF.

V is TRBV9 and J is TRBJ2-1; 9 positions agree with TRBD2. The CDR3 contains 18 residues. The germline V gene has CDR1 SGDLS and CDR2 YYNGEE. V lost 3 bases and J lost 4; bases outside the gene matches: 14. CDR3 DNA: TGTGCCAGCAGCGACGAAGCGGGAGGTTATACGGAATACAATGAGCAGTTCTTC. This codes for CASSDEAGGYTEYNEQFF.

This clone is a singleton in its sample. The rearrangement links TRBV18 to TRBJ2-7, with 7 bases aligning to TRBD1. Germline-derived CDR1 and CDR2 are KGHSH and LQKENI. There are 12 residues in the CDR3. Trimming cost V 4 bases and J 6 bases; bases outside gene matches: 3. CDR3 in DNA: TGTGCCAGCTCACTCACAGGGGCCGAGCAGTACTTC. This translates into CASSLTGAEQYF.

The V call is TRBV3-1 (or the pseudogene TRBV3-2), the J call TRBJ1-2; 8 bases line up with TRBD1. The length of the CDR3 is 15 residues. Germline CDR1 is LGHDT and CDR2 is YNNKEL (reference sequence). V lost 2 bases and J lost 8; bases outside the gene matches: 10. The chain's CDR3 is CASSQLTGQGEGYTF. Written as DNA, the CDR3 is TGTGCCAGCAGCCAACTTACCGGACAGGGTGAAGGCTACACCTTC.

For the CDR3, the DNA is TGTGCCAGCAGCCCATGGACAGGGGGCATTGGCCCAGATGGCTACACCTTC. Its translation: CASSPWTGGIGPDGYTF. The V call is TRBV5-4, the J call TRBJ1-2; 11 nucleotides match TRBD1. This CDR3 has 17 residues. With V trimmed by 4 bases and J by 6 bases, 14 bases remained unmatched. Germline assignment: CDR1 SGHNT and CDR2 YYREEE (reference sequence).

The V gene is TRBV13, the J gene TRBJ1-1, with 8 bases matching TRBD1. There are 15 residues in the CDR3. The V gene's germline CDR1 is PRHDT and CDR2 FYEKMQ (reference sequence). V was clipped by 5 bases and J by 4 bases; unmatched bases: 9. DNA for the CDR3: TGTGCCAGCAGCCCCCGTCCAGGGGGCGGCACTGAAGCTTTCTTT. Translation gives CASSPRPGGGTEAFF.

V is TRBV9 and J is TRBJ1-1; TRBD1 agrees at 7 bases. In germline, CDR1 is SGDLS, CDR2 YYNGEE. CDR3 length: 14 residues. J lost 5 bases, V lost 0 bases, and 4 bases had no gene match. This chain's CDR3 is CASSVVGGGTEAFF. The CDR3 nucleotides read TGTGCCAGCAGCGTAGTAGGGGGCGGGACTGAAGCTTTCTTT.

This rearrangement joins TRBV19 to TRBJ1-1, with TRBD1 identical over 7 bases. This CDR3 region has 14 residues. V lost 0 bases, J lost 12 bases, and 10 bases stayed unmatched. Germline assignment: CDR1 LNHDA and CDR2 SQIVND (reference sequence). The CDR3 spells CASSIDLRGVRTFF. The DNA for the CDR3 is TGTGCCAGTAGTATAGATCTCAGGGGGGTGAGGACTTTCTTT.

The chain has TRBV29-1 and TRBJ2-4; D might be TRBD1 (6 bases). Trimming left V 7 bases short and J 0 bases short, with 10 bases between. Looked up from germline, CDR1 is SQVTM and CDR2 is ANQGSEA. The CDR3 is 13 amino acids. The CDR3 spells CSARGLAKNIQYF. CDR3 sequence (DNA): TGCAGCGCCAGGGGTCTAGCCAAAAACATTCAGTACTTC.

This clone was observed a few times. The CDR3 loop is CASSLTRTSGSYEQYF. CDR3 sequence (DNA): TGTGCCAGCAGTTTGACCCGGACTAGCGGGAGCTACGAGCAGTACTTC. This chain joins TRBV27 and TRBJ2-7; 13 nucleotides agree with TRBD2. Germline assignment: CDR1 MNHEY and CDR2 SMNVEV (reference sequence). This CDR3 contains 16 residues. Germline trimming cut 3 bases from V and 3 bases from J; bases unmatched to any gene: 5.

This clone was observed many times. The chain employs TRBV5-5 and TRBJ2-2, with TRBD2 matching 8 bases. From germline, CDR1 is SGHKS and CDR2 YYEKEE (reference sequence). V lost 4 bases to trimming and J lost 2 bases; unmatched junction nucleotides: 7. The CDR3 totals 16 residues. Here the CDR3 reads CASSKSGSINTGELFF. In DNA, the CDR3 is TGTGCCAGCAGCAAAAGCGGGAGTATTAACACCGGGGAGCTGTTTTTT.

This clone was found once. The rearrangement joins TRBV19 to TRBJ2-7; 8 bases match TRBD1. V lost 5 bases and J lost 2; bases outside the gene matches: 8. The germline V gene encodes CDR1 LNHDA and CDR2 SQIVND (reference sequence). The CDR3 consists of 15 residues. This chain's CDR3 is CASSDQRTGTYEQYF. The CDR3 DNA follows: TGTGCCAGTAGTGATCAGAGGACAGGGACCTACGAGCAGTACTTC.

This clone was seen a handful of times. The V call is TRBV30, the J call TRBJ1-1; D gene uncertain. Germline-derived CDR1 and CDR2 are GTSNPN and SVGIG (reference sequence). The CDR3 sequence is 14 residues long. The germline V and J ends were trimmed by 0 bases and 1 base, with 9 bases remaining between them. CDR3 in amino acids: CAWSVVQTNTEAFF. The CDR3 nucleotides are TGTGCCTGGAGTGTGGTACAGACGAACACTGAAGCTTTCTTT.